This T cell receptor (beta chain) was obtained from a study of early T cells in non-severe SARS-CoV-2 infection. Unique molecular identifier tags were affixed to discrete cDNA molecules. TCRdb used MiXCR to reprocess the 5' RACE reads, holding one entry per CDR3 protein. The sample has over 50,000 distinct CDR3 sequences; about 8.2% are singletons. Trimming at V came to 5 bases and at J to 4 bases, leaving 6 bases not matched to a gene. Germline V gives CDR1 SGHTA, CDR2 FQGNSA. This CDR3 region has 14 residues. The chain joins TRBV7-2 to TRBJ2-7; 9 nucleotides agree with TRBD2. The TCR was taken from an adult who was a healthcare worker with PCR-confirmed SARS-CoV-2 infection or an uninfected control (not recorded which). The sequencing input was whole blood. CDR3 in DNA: TGTGCCAGCAGCGCTAGCGGGGCCCGGTACGAGCAGTACTTC. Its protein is CASSASGARYEQYF.